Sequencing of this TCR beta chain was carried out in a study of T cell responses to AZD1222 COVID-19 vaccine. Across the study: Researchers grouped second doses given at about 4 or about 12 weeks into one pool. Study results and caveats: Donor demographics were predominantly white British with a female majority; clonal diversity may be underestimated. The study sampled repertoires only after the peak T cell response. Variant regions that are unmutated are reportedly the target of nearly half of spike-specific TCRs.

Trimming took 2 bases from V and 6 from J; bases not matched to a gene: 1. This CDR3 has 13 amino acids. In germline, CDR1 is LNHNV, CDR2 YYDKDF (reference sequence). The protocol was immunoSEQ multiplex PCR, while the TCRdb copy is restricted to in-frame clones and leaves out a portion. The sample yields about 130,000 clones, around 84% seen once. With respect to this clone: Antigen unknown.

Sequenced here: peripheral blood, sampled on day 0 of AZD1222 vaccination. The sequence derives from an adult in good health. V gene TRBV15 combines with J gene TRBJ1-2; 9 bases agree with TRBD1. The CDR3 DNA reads TGTGCCACCAGCAGAAGGACAGGGGATGGCTACACCTTC. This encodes CATSRRTGDGYTF.